This T cell receptor beta chain is from a study of a mutant IDH1 vaccine in newly diagnosed glioma. Study at large: Sex distribution of treated patients was around 62% male and around 38% female; mean age was 40.4 years. Pretreatment consisted of radiotherapy, temozolomide, or both, with most receiving both.

Remarks on this clone: Its target is unknown.

The CDR3 sequence is 15 residues long. CDR1 and CDR2 from the germline V gene are MGHRA and YSYEKL. V was pared by 4 bases and J by 5 bases, with 8 bases of the junction left unmatched. The sample's time point: baseline, week 1 (first vaccination visit). The treatment: pre-vaccination baseline after standard-of-care therapy. The astrocytomas were IDH1-mutant, ATRX-negative, and WHO grade 3 or 4. The study, taken as a whole, reports: Pseudoprogression appeared independent of alterations in top peripheral clonotypes.

Data came from immunoSEQ multiplex PCR; TCRdb stores just in-frame clones and leaves some out. The sample consists of roughly 38,000 clones, over 85% of them appearing once. The chain links TRBV4-1 to TRBJ2-5; 9 nucleotides agree with TRBD2. Sequenced material: PBMCs, taken from a glioma patient treated with radiotherapy, temozolomide or both. This sequence originates from a man aged 18-30 years with glioma. DNA of the CDR3: TGCGCCAGCAGCCGCTCAGGGGCGGGAGGGGAGACCCAGTACTTC. Residues: CASSRSGAGGETQYF.